These 5 T cell receptor beta chains were sequenced from one sample in a study of neoadjuvant anti-PD-1 for oral cavity cancer. Using immunoSEQ multiplex PCR, the repertoire was profiled, and TCRdb retains in-frame clones only, with some absent. The table has 15,000 or so clones, approximately 67% seen once. Specimen: PBMCs, collected before nivolumab (anti-PD-1) treatment. These TCRs come from a person aged 35-80 years with oral cavity squamous cell carcinoma.

The table lists this clone with a few counts. The chain carries TRBV19 and TRBJ2-1, with D tentatively TRBD1 (6 bases). Trimming pared 8 bases from V and 10 bases from J, leaving 18 bases between. The CDR3 covers 13 residues. Per germline, CDR1 LNHDA and CDR2 SQIVND (reference sequence). CDR3 nucleotides: TGTGCCAGTGGAATGTTACAGGGCCAGGAGCAGTTCTTC. This sequence encodes CASGMLQGQEQFF.

This clone was found a few times. CDR3 bases: TGTGCCAGCAGCGTAGCGGGGACTGGGGTCTCCTACGAGCAGTACTTC. This encodes CASSVAGTGVSYEQYF. The V gene is TRBV9, the J gene TRBJ2-7, with D possibly TRBD2 on 6 matching bases. The CDR3 extends over 16 amino acids. The V and J ends lost 0 bases and 0 bases respectively, with 13 bases between them. In germline, CDR1 is SGDLS, CDR2 YYNGEE.

The gene calls are TRBV13 and TRBJ1-1; D may be TRBD1 (6 bases). The CDR3 loop spans 14 amino acids. Deletions cut 5 bases from V and 4 bases from J, with 14 bases between. The V gene's germline CDR1 is PRHDT and CDR2 FYEKMQ (reference sequence). CDR3 DNA: TGTGCCAGCAGCACGACAGGACTGGGCACTGAAGCTTTCTTT. Its translation: CASSTTGLGTEAFF.

The chain combines TRBV28 with TRBJ1-2; D gene uncertain. In germline, CDR1 is MDHEN, CDR2 SYDVKM. The V end was cut by 8 bases, the J end by 7 bases, with 11 bases between. The CDR3 loop spans 11 amino acids. DNA of the CDR3: TGTGCCAGCGTCGTGCCGAGTGGCTACACCTTC. Amino acid sequence: CASVVPSGYTF.

J is TRBJ1-1 and V is TRBV7-2; D not certain. The CDR3 contains 16 residues. V was clipped by 2 bases and J by 6 bases, with 19 bases between them. Looked up from germline, CDR1 is SGHTA and CDR2 is FQGNSA. The CDR3 DNA reads TGTGCCAGCAGCTTATTCGGCCCCCCTCTGAGCGCTGAAGCTTTCTTT. The encoded protein is CASSLFGPPLSAEAFF.